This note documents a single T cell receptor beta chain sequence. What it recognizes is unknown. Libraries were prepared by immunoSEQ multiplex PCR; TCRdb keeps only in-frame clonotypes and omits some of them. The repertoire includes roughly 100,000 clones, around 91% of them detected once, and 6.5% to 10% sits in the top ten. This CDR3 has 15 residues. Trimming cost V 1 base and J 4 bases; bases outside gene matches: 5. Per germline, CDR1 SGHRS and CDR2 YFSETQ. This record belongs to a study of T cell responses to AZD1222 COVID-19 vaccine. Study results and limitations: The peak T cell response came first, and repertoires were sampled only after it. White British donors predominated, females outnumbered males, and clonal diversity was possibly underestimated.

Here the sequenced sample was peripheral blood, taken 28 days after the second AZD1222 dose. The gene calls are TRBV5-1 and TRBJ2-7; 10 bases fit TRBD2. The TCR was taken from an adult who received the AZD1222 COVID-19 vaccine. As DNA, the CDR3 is TGCGCCAGCAGCTTGACCGGGACTAGCGTATACGAGCAGTACTTC. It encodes CASSLTGTSVYEQYF.